This TCR beta chain was obtained from a study of blood T cell repertoires in COVID-19. Some clones are missing from TCRdb's copy, which holds only in-frame ones; the method was immunoSEQ multiplex PCR. The sample lists around 500,000 clones; roughly nine tenths were seen once. The CDR3 covers 13 residues. V was shortened by 1 base and J by 8 bases, with 9 bases between the two germline ends. Germline values: CDR1 SGDLS, CDR2 YYNGEE. The sequence derives from a woman in her sixties or seventies who had recovered from COVID-19. The chain joins TRBV9 to TRBJ2-2; D may be TRBD2 (5 bases). The sequenced sample was PBMCs or T cells enriched from blood (not recorded which). CDR3 bases: TGTGCCAGCAGCGTAACTAGGGCGGGGGAGCTGTTTTTT. This codes for CASSVTRAGELFF. Full variable domain (outside the CDR3, taken from reference TRBV9 and TRBJ2-2): DSGVTQTPKHLITATGQRVTLRCSPRSGDLSVYWYQQSLDQGLQFLIQYYNGEERAKGNILERFSAQQFPDLHSELNLSSLELGDSALYFCASSVTRAGELFFGEGSRLTVL.